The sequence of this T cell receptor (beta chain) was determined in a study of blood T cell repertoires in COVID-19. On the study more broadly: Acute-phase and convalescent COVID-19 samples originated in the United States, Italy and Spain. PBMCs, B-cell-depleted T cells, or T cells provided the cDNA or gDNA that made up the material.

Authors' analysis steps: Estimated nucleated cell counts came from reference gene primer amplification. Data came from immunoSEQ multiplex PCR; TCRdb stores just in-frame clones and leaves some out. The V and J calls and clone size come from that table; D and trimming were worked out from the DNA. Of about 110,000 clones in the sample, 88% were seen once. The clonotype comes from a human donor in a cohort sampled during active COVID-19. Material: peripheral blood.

The CDR3 DNA is TGTGCCAGGACGACTAGCGGGACCTACAATGAGCAGTTCTTC. Amino acid sequence: CARTTSGTYNEQFF. The chain uses TRBV2 and TRBJ2-1, with 11 bases that match TRBD2. Germline V gene sequence: CDR1 SNHLY, CDR2 FYNNEI. This CDR3 is 14 amino acids long. After removal of 9 bases from V and 2 bases from J, the junction contained 3 bases not matched to a gene. The full variable domain, its missing parts supplied by reference TRBV2 and TRBJ2-1, is EPEVTQTPSHQVTQMGQEVILRCVPISNHLYFYWYRQILGQKVEFLVSFYNNEISEKSEIFDDQFSVERPDGSNFTLKIRSTKLEDSAMYFCARTTSGTYNEQFFGPGTRLTVL.